The clone carrying this T cell receptor beta chain was observed a handful of times. Its antigen is unknown. Possible read error: a much larger clone is one base away. The data stem from a study of neurological immune-mediated disorders. Overall study results and limits: Patients with HTLV-1-associated myelopathy had the highest level of TCR clonal expansion, whereas patients with multiple sclerosis had the lowest level, falling beneath the level found in healthy controls.

Germline V gene sequence: CDR1 DFQATT, CDR2 SNEGSKA (reference sequence). This CDR3 is 14 amino acids long. The ends were cut back, 1 base at V and 2 bases at J, with 12 bases in the middle. TCRdb itself ran the 5' RACE reads through MiXCR, one entry per CDR3 protein. The table lists about 120,000 distinct CDR3 sequences, more than 2.5% of them singletons. The clonotype was recovered from a woman aged 25-40 years with multiple sclerosis. V usage is TRBV20-1 and J usage is TRBJ2-7, with D unclear. Material: PBMCs. CDR3 in amino acids: CSARGRHKTYEQYF. The CDR3 DNA sequence: TGCAGTGCTAGAGGACGGCATAAGACCTACGAGCAGTACTTC.